Sequencing of this T cell receptor (beta chain) was carried out in a study of T cells in Graves' hyperthyroidism and ophthalmopathy. Amplification of TCR beta CDR3 regions was performed using RNA transcripts as template. The HTBI primer set drove a first-round RT-PCR of the TCR CDR3. TCRdb re-called the multiplex PCR reads with MiXCR, one entry per CDR3 protein. This repertoire shows under 450,000 distinct CDR3 sequences, around a sixth found once; its top ten account for 7.5% to 8%. This clonotype was seen repeatedly, ten times or more. This TCR was recovered from a woman aged 18-29 years with Graves' hyperthyroidism. Sequencing used blood.

The CDR3, as DNA: TGTGCCAGCAGGCCCGGCAGGGGGCTGGCGAACACCGGGGAGCTGTTTTTT. This encodes CASRPGRGLANTGELFF. The chain couples TRBV12-3 or TRBV12-4 to TRBJ2-2; TRBD1 matches 8 bases. The CDR3 has 17 amino acids. Losses at the gene ends were 6 bases for V and 0 bases for J; bases not matched to a gene: 9.